The present TCR beta chain was sequenced within a study of blood T cell repertoires in COVID-19. Individuals drawn from around 25 US areas were roughly 18 to 100 years old. Profiling relied on immunoSEQ multiplex PCR, and the TCRdb table lists in-frame clones only, not all of them. The sample includes about 320,000 clones, around nine tenths of them seen just once. Looked up from germline, CDR1 is SGHRS and CDR2 is YFSETQ. The CDR3 totals 14 residues. The germline V and J ends were trimmed by 5 bases and 1 base, with 9 bases remaining between them. This sequence joins TRBV5-1 and TRBJ2-2; possible D gene TRBD1, 6 bases. The receptor was derived from a man aged 55 to 70 who had recovered from COVID-19. The sample was PBMCs or T cells enriched from blood (not recorded which). The CDR3 DNA is TGCGCCAGCAGGATACAGGGGAACACCGGGGAGCTGTTTTTT. Protein product: CASRIQGNTGELFF.